This TCR beta chain was documented in a study of Ad26.COV2.S vaccination and SARS-CoV-2 variants. Study background: Donor was assigned to the Ad26.COV2.S arm of trial COV1001.

On this clone itself: Antigen specificity is unknown.

Study observations and caveats: Individuals receiving vaccine had higher spike-specific TCR breadth than placebo recipients did. Measures of TCR breadth and depth may have fallen short of total T cell responses.

Described treatment: roughly 18 received Ad26.COV2.S at low or high dose, single or two shots; about five received placebo; per-sample allocation not given. Collection of samples fell on day 63 after the first vaccine or placebo injection. Based in Boston, the donor was an adult of 18-55 years. Assay used: immunoSEQ multiplex PCR; TCRdb lists only in-frame clones, some missing. The repertoire holds more than 400,000 clones, with about 90% as singletons. The source was peripheral blood, collected in a trial of Ad26.COV2.S vaccine versus placebo. The TCR originated in a person between 18 and 65 years old who received the Ad26.COV2.S COVID-19 vaccine or a placebo.

CDR3 sequence: CASSQRSRGWDTIYF. CDR3 coding DNA: TGTGCCAGCAGCCAACGATCCAGGGGATGGGACACCATATATTTT. The genes are TRBV3-1 (or the pseudogene TRBV3-2) and TRBJ1-3; a possible D gene is TRBD1 (6 bases). With 2 bases removed from V and 8 bases from J, the gap between germline ends came to 16 bases. The length of the CDR3 is 15 residues. In germline, CDR1 is LGHDT, CDR2 YNNKEL (reference sequence).